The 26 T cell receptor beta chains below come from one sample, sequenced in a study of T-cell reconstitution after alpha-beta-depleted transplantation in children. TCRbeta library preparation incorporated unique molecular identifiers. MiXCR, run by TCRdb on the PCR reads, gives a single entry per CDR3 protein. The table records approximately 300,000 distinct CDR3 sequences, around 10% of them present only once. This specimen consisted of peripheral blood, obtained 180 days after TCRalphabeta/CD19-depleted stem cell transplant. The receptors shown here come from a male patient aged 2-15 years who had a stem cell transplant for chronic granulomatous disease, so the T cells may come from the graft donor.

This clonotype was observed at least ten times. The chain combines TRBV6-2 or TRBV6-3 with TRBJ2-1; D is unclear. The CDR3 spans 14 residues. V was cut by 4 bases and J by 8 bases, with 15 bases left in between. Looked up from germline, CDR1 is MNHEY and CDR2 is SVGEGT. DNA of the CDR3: TGTGCCAGCAGTTTCGGCGACTCCGCCGATGAGCAGTTCTTC. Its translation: CASSFGDSADEQFF.

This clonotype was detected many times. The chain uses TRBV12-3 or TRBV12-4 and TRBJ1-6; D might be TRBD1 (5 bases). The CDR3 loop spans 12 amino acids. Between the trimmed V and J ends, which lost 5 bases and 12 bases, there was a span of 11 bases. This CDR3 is CASSLQVLPLHF. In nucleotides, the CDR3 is TGTGCCAGCAGTCTACAGGTTTTACCCCTCCACTTT.

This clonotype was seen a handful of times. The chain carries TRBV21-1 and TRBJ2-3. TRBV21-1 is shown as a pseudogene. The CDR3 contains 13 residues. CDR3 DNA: TGTGCCAGCAGCAAAGTCTGGAGTTCTACGCAGTATTTT. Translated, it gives CASSKVWSSTQYF.

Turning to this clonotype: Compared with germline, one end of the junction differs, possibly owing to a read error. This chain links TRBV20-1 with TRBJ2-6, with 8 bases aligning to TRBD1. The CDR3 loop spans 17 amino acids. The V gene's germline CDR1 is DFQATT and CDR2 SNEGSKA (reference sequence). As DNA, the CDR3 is TGCTGTGCTAGAGATGGGACAGGAGGCTCTGGGGCCAACGTCCTGACTTTC. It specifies CCARDGTGGSGANVLTF.

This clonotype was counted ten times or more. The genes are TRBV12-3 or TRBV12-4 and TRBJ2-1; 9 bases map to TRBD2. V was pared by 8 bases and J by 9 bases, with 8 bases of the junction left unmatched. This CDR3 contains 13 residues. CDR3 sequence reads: CASARRAGGEQFF. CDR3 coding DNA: TGTGCCAGCGCCCGACGAGCGGGGGGTGAGCAGTTCTTC.

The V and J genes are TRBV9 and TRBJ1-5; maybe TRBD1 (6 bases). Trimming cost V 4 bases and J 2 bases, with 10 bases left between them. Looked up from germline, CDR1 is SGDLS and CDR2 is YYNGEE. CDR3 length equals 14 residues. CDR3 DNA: TGTGCCAGCAGCACAGGGATCGGCAATCAGCCCCAGCATTTT. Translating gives CASSTGIGNQPQHF.

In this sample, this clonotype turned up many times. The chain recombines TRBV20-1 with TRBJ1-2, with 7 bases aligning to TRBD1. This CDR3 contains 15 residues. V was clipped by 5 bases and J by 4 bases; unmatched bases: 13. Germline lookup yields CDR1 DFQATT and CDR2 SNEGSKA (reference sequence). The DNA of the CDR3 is TGCAGTGCTGACGGGACAGAGGGTCCAAGCTATGGCTACACCTTC. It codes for CSADGTEGPSYGYTF.

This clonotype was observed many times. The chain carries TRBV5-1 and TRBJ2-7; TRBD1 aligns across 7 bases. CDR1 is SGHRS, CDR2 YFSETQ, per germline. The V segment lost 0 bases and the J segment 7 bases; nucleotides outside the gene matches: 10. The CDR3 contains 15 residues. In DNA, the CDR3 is TGCGCCAGCAGCTTGGAGCGACAGGGATGGGGGGAGCAGTACTTC. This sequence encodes CASSLERQGWGEQYF.

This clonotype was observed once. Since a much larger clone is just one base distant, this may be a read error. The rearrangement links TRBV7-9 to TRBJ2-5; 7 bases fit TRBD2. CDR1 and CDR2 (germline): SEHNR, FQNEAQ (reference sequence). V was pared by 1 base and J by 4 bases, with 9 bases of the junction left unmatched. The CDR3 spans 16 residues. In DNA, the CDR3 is TGTGCCAGCAGCTTAGGCGGGAGTCGTTCCCGAGAGACCCAGTACTTC. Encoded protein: CASSLGGSRSRETQYF.

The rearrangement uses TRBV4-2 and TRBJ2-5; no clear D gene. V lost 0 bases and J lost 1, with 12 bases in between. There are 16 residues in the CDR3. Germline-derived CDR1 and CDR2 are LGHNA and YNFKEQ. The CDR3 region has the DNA TGTGCCAGCAGCCAAGACCGTGAGACGGGCCAAGAGACCCAGTACTTC. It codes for CASSQDRETGQETQYF.

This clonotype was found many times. CDR3 sequence: CASSLVRTTSSYEQYF. The CDR3 coding sequence is TGTGCCAGCAGCTTAGTGCGAACTACAAGCTCCTACGAGCAGTACTTC. The rearrangement uses TRBV7-8 and TRBJ2-7, with D unclear. This CDR3 comprises 16 residues. Per germline, CDR1 SGHVS and CDR2 FQNEAQ. Trimming pared 1 base from V and 0 bases from J, leaving 13 bases between.

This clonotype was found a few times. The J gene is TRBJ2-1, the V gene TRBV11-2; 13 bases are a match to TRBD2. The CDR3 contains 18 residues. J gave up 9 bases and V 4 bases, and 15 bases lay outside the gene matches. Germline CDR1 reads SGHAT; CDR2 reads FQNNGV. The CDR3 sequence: CASSSLKPTSGRFGEQFF. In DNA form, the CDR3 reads TGTGCCAGCAGCTCCTTAAAACCGACTAGCGGGAGGTTCGGTGAGCAGTTCTTC.

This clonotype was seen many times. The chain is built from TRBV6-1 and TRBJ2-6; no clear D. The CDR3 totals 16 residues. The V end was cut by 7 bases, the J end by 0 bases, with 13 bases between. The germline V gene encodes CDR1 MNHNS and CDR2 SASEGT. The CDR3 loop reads CASTPGFSSGANVLTF. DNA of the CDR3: TGTGCCAGCACCCCCGGGTTTAGCTCTGGGGCCAACGTCCTGACTTTC.

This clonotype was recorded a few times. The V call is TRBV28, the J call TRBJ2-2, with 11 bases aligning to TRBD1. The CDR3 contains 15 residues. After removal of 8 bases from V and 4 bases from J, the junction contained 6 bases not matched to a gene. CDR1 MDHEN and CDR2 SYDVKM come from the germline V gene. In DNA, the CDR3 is TGTGCCAGCTTTTGGGGGACAGGGGGCACCGGGGAGCTGTTTTTT. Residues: CASFWGTGGTGELFF. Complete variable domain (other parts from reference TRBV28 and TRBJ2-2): DVKVTQSSRYLVKRTGEKVFLECVQDMDHENMFWYRQDPGLGLRLIYFSYDVKMKEKGDIPEGYSVSREKKERFSLILESASTNQTSMYLCASFWGTGGTGELFFGEGSRLTVL.

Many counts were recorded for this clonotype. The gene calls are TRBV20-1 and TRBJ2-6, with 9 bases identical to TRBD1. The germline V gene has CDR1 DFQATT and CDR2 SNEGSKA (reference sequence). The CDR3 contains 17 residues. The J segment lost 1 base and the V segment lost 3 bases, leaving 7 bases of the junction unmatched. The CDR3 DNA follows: TGCAGTGCTAGCACGGGACAGGGTTGGTCTGGGGCCAACGTCCTGACTTTC. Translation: CSASTGQGWSGANVLTF.

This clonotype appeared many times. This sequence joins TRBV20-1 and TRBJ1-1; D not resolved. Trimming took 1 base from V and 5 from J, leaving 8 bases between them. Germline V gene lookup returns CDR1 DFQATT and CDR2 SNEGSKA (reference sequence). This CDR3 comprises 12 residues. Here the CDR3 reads CSARGGVTEAFF. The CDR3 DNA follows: TGCAGTGCTAGAGGTGGGGTTACTGAAGCTTTCTTT.

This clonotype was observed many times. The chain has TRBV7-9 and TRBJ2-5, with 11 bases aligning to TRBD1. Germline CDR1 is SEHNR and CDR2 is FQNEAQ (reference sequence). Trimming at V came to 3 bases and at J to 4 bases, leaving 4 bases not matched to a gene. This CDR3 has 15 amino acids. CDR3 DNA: TGTGCCAGCAGCTTGTCTGGACAGGGGGCAGAGACCCAGTACTTC. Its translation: CASSLSGQGAETQYF.

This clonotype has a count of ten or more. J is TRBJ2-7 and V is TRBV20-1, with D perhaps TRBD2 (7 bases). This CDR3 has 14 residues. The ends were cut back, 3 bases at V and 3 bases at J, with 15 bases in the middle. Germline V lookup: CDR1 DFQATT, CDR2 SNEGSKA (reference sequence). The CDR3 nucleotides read TGCAGTGCTAGGTTGGTGGGGGGGCGCTACGAGCAGTACTTC. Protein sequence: CSARLVGGRYEQYF.

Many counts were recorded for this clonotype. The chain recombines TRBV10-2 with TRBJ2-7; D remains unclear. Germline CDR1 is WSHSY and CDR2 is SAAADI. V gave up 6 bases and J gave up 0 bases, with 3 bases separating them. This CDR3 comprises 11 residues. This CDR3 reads CASRFSYEQYF. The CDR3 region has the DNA TGCGCCAGCAGGTTCTCCTACGAGCAGTACTTC.

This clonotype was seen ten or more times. This chain's CDR3 is CASSPAGEAFF. The CDR3, as DNA: TGTGCCAGCAGCCCCGCGGGAGAAGCTTTCTTT. The chain joins TRBV28 to TRBJ1-1; D is uncertain. Trimming removed 6 bases from V and 8 bases from J, with 10 bases in between. The CDR3 totals 11 residues. Germline CDR1 and CDR2: MDHEN and SYDVKM.

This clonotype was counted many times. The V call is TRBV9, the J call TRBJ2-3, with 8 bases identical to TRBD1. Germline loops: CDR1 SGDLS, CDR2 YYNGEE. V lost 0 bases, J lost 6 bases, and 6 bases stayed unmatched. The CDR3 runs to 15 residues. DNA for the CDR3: TGTGCCAGCAGCGTAGGTGGGACAGGTGGGGATACGCAGTATTTT. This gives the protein CASSVGGTGGDTQYF. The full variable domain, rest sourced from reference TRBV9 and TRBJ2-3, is DSGVTQTPKHLITATGQRVTLRCSPRSGDLSVYWYQQSLDQGLQFLIQYYNGEERAKGNILERFSAQQFPDLHSELNLSSLELGDSALYFCASSVGGTGGDTQYFGPGTRLTVL.

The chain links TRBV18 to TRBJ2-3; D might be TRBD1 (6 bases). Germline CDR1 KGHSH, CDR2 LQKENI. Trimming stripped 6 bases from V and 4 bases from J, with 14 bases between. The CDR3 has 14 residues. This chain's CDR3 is CASSAGVRADTQYF. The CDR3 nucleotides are TGTGCCAGCTCCGCAGGGGTACGGGCAGATACGCAGTATTTT. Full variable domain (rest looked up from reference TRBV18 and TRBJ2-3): NAGVMQNPRHLVRRRGQEARLRCSPMKGHSHVYWYRQLPEEGLKFMVYLQKENIIDESGMPKERFSAEFPKEGPSILRIQQVVRGDSAAYFCASSAGVRADTQYFGPGTRLTVL.

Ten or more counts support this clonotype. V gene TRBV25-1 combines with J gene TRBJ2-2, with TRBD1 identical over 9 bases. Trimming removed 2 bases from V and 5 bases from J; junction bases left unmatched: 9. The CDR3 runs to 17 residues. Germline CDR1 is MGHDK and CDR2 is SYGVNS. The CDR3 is CASSETYGQGKTGELFF. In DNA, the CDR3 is TGTGCCAGCAGTGAAACATATGGACAGGGGAAAACCGGGGAGCTGTTTTTT.

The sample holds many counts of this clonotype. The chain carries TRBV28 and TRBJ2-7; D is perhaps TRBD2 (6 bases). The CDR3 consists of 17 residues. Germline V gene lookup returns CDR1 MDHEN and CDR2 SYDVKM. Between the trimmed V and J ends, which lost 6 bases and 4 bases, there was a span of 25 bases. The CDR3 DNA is TGTGCCAGCAGACCATCCCAGGTTCTTAGCGGATCATACGAGCAGTACTTC. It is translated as CASRPSQVLSGSYEQYF.

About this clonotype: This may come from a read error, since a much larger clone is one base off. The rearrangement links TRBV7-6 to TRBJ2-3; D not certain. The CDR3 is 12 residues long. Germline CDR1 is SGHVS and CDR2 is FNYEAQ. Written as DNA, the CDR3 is TGTGACAGCAGCTTAGAAGGAGATACGCAGTATTTT. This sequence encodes CDSSLEGDTQYF. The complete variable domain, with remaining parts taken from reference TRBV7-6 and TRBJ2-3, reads GAGVSQSPRYKVTKRGQDVALRCDPISGHVSLYWYRQALGQGPEFLTYFNYEAQQDKSGLPNDRFSAERPEGSISTLTIQRTEQRDSAMYRCDSSLEGDTQYFGPGTRLTVL.

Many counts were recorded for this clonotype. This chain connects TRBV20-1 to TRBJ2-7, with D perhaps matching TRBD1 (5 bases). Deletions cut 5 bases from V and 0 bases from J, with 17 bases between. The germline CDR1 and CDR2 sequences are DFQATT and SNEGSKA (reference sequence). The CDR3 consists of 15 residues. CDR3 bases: TGCAGTGCTTCTGGGGCTATGGGGCGCTCCTACGAGCAGTACTTC. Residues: CSASGAMGRSYEQYF.